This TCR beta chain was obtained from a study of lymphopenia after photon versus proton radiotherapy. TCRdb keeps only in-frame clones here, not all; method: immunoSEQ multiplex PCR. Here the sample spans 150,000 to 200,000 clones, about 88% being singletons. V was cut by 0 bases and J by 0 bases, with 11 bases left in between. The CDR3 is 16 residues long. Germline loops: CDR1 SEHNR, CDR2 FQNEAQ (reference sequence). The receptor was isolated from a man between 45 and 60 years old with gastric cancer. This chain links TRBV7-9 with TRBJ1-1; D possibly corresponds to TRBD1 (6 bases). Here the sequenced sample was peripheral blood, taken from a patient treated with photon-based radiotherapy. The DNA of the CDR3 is TGTGCCAGCAGCTTAGCGGGGGCTCTTATGAACACTGAAGCTTTCTTT. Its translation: CASSLAGALMNTEAFF.